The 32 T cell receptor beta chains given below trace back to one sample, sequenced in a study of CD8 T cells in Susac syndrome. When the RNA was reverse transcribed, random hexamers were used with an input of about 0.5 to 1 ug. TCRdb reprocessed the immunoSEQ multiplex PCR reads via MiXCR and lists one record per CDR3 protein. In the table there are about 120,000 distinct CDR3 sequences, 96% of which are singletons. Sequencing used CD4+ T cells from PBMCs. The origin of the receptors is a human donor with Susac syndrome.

The DNA for the CDR3 is TGTGCCAGCAGCTCTCGAGCGGGAGGGGATGAGACCCAGTACTTC. It encodes CASSSRAGGDETQYF. The rearrangement uses TRBV4-2 and TRBJ2-5; 10 nucleotides align to TRBD2. CDR1 LGHNA and CDR2 YNFKEQ come from the germline V gene. The CDR3 length is 15 residues. With V trimmed by 5 bases and J by 5 bases, 8 bases remained unmatched.

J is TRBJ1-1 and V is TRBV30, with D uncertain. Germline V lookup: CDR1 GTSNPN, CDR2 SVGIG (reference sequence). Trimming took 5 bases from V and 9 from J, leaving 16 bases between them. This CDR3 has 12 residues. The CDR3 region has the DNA TGTGCCTGGGACAAAGACACGCCGAAAGCTTTCTTT. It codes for CAWDKDTPKAFF.

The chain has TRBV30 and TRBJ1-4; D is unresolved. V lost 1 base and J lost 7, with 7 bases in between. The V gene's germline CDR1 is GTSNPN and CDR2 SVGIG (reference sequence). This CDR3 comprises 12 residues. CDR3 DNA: TGTGCCTGGAGTGGGTCCGGTGAAAAACTGTTTTTT. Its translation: CAWSGSGEKLFF.

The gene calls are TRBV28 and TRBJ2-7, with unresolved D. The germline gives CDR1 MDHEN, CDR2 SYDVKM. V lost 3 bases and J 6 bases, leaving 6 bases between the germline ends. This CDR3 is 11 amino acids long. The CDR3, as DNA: TGTGCCAGCAGTTTTGATATCGAGCAGTACTTC. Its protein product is CASSFDIEQYF.

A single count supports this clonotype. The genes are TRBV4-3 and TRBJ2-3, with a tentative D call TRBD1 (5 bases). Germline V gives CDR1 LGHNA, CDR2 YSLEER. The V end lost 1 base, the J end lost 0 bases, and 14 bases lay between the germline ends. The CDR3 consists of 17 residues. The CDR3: CASSQGGSGASTDTQYF. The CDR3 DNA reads TGCGCCAGCAGCCAAGGGGGCTCAGGAGCTAGCACAGATACGCAGTATTTT.

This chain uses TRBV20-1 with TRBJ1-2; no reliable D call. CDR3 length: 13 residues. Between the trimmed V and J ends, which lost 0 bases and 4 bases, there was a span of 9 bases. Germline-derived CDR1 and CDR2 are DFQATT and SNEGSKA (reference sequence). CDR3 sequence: CSARDRTSYGYTF. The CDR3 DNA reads TGCAGTGCTAGAGATCGGACCTCCTATGGCTACACCTTC.

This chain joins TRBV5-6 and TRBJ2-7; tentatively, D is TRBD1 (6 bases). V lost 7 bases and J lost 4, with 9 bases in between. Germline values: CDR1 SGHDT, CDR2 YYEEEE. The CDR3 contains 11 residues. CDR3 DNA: TGTGCCAGCGGGCAGGGGTACGAGCAGTACTTC. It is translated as CASGQGYEQYF.

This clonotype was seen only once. CDR3 sequence reads: CSVEDTVYTEAFF. The DNA for the CDR3 is TGCAGCGTTGAAGACACAGTGTACACTGAAGCTTTCTTT. The chain recombines TRBV29-1 with TRBJ1-1, with D unclear. The CDR3 is 13 residues long. The V gene lost 0 bases and the J gene lost 3 bases, with 8 bases spanning the gap. Germline lookup yields CDR1 SQVTM and CDR2 ANQGSEA.

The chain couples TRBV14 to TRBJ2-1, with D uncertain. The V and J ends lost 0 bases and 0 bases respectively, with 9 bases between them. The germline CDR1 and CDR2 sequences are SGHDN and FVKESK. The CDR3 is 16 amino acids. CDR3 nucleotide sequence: TGTGCCAGCAGCCAAGAAGGGCCAAGCTCCTACAATGAGCAGTTCTTC. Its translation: CASSQEGPSSYNEQFF.

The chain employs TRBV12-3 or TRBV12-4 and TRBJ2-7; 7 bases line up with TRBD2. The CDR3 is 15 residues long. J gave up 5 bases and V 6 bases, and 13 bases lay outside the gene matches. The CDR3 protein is CASSVAGGPRDEQYF. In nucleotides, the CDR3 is TGTGCCAGCAGCGTAGCGGGCGGGCCGCGGGACGAGCAGTACTTC.

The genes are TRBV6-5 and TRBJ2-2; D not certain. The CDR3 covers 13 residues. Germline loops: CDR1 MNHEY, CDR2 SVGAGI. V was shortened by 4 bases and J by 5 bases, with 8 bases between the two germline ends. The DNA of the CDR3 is TGTGCCAGCAGTTTACCTGGGACCGGGGAGCTGTTTTTT. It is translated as CASSLPGTGELFF.

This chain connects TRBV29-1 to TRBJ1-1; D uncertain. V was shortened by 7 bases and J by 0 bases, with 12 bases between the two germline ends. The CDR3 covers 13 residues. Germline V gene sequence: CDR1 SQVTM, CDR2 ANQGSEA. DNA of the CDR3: TGCAGCGGGCAGTCCCTCATGAACACTGAAGCTTTCTTT. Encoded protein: CSGQSLMNTEAFF.

Here the CDR3 reads CASSPGTGGRETQYF. The CDR3 DNA is TGTGCCAGCAGCCCCGGGACAGGGGGCCGGGAGACCCAGTACTTC. This rearrangement joins TRBV11-3 to TRBJ2-5; 12 positions match TRBD1. The CDR3 totals 15 residues. CDR1 and CDR2 (germline): SGHNT, YENEEA. V dropped 5 bases and J dropped 5; count of bases not matched to a gene: 6.

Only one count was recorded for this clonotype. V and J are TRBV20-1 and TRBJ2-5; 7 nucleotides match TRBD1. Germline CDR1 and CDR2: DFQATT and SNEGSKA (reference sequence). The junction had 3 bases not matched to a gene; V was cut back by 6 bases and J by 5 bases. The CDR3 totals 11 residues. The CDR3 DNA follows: TGCAGTGCCGCAGGGGGTGAGACCCAGTACTTC. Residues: CSAAGGETQYF.

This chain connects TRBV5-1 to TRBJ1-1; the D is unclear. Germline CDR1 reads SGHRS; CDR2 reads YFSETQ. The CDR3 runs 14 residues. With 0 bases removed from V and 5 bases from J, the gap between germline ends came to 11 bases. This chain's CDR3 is CASSLAKGKTEAFF. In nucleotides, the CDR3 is TGCGCCAGCAGCTTGGCCAAGGGAAAAACTGAAGCTTTCTTT.

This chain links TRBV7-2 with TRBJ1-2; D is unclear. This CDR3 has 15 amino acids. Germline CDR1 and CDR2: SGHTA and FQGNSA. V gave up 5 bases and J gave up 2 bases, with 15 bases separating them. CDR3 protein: CASSRTSNENYGYTF. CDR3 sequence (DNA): TGTGCCAGCAGCCGCACGTCCAATGAAAACTATGGCTACACCTTC. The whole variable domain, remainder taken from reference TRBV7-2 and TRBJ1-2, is GAGVSQSPSNKVTEKGKDVELRCDPISGHTALYWYRQSLGQGLEFLIYFQGNSAPDKSGLPSDRFSAERTGGSVSTLTIQRTQQEDSAVYLCASSRTSNENYGYTFGSGTRLTVV.

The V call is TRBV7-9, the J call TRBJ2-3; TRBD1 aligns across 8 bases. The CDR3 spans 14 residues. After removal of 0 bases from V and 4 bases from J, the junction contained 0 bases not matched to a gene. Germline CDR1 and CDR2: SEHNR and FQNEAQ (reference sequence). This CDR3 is CASSLAQGADTQYF. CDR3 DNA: TGTGCCAGCAGCTTAGCACAGGGGGCAGATACGCAGTATTTT.

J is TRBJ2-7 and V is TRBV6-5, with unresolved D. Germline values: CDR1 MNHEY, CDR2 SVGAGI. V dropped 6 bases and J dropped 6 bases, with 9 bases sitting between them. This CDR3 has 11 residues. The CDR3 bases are TGTGCCAGCAGCACGCGTAGCGAGCAGTACTTC. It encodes CASSTRSEQYF.

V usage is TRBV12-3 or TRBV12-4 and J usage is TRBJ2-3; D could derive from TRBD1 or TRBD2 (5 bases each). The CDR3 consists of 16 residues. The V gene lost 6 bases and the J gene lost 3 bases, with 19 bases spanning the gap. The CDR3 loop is CASRRSWGYPTDTQYF. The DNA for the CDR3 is TGTGCCAGCAGACGCTCCTGGGGGTACCCGACAGATACGCAGTATTTT.

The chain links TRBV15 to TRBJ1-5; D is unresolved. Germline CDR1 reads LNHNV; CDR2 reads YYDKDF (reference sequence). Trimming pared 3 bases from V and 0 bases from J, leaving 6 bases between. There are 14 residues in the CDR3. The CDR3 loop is CATSSSVSNQPQHF. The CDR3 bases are TGTGCCACCAGCAGTTCGGTTAGCAATCAGCCCCAGCATTTT.

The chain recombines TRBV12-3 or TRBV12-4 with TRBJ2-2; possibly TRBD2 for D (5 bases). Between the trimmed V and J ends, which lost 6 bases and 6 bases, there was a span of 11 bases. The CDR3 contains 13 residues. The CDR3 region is CASRRGFSGELFF. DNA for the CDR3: TGTGCCAGCAGGAGAGGGTTTTCCGGGGAGCTGTTTTTT.

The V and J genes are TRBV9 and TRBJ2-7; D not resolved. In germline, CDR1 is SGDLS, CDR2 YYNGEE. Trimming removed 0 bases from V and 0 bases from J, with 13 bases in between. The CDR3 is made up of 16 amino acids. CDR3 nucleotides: TGTGCCAGCAGCGTAGGGGAAAACGGTTTCTCCTACGAGCAGTACTTC. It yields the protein CASSVGENGFSYEQYF.

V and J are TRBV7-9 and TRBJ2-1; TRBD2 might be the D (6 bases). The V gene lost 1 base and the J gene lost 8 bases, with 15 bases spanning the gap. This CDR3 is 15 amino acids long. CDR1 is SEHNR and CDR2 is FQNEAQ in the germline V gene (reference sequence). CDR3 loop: CASSLGSTRGYEQFF. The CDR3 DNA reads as TGTGCCAGCAGCTTAGGCTCGACTAGGGGATATGAGCAGTTCTTC.

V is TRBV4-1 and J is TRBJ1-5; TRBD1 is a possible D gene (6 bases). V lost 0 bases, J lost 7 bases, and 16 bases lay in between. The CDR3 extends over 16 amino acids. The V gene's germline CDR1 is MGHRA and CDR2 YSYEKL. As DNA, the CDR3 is TGCGCCAGCAGCCAAGAAGGGGGGCCAGTTCGGCAGCCCCAGCATTTT. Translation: CASSQEGGPVRQPQHF.

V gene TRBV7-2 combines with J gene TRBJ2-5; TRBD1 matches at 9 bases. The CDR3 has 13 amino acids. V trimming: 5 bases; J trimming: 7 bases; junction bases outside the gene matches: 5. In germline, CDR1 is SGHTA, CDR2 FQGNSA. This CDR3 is CASSRDRARTQYF. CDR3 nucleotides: TGTGCCAGCAGCCGGGACAGGGCGCGGACCCAGTACTTC.

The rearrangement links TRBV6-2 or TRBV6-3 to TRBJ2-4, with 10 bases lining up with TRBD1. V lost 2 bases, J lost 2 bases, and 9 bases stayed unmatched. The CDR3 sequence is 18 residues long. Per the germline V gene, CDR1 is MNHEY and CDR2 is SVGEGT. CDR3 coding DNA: TGTGCCAGCAGTTACGCAACACCGGGACAGGGGTCCAAAAACATTCAGTACTTC. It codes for CASSYATPGQGSKNIQYF.

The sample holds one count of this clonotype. CDR3 nucleotides: TGCGCCAGCAGCTTGGACGGGGGGCCGAATCAGCCCCAGCATTTT. This encodes CASSLDGGPNQPQHF. This chain joins TRBV5-1 and TRBJ1-5, with D perhaps TRBD1 (6 bases). The V end was cut by 0 bases, the J end by 4 bases, with 11 bases between. Germline values: CDR1 SGHRS, CDR2 YFSETQ. The CDR3 is 15 residues long.

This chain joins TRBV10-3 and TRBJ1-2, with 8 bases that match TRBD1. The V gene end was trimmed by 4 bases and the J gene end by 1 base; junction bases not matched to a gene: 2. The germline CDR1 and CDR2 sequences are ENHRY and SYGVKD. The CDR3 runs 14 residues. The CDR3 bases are TGTGCCATCAGTGGAACAGGGGGTAACTATGGCTACACCTTC. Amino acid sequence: CAISGTGGNYGYTF.

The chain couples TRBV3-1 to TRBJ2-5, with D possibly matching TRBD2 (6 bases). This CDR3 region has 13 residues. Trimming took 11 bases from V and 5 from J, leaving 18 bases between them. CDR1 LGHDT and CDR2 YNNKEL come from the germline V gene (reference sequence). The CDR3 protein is CAVRDSDKETQYF. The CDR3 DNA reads TGTGCCGTCCGGGACTCAGATAAGGAGACCCAGTACTTC.

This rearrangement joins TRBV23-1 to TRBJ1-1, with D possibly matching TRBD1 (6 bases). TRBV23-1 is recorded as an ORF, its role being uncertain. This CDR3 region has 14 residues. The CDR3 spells CVPYRTDLNTEAFF. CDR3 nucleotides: TGCGTCCCTTACAGGACAGACTTGAACACTGAAGCTTTCTTT.

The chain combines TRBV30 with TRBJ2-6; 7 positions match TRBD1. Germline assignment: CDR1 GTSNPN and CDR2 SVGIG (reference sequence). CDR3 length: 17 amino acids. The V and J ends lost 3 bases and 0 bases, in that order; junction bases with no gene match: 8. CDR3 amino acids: CAWRRGQLNSGANVLTF. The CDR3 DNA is TGTGCCTGGAGGAGGGGGCAGTTGAACTCTGGGGCCAACGTCCTGACTTTC.

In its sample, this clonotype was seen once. This CDR3 is CSVIGQGENTEAFF. The DNA for the CDR3 is TGCAGCGTCATAGGACAGGGGGAGAACACTGAAGCTTTCTTT. V is TRBV29-1 and J is TRBJ1-1; 10 bases align to TRBD1. Germline CDR1 and CDR2: SQVTM and ANQGSEA. V gave up 6 bases and J gave up 1 base; unmatched junction bases: 5. This CDR3 has 14 residues.